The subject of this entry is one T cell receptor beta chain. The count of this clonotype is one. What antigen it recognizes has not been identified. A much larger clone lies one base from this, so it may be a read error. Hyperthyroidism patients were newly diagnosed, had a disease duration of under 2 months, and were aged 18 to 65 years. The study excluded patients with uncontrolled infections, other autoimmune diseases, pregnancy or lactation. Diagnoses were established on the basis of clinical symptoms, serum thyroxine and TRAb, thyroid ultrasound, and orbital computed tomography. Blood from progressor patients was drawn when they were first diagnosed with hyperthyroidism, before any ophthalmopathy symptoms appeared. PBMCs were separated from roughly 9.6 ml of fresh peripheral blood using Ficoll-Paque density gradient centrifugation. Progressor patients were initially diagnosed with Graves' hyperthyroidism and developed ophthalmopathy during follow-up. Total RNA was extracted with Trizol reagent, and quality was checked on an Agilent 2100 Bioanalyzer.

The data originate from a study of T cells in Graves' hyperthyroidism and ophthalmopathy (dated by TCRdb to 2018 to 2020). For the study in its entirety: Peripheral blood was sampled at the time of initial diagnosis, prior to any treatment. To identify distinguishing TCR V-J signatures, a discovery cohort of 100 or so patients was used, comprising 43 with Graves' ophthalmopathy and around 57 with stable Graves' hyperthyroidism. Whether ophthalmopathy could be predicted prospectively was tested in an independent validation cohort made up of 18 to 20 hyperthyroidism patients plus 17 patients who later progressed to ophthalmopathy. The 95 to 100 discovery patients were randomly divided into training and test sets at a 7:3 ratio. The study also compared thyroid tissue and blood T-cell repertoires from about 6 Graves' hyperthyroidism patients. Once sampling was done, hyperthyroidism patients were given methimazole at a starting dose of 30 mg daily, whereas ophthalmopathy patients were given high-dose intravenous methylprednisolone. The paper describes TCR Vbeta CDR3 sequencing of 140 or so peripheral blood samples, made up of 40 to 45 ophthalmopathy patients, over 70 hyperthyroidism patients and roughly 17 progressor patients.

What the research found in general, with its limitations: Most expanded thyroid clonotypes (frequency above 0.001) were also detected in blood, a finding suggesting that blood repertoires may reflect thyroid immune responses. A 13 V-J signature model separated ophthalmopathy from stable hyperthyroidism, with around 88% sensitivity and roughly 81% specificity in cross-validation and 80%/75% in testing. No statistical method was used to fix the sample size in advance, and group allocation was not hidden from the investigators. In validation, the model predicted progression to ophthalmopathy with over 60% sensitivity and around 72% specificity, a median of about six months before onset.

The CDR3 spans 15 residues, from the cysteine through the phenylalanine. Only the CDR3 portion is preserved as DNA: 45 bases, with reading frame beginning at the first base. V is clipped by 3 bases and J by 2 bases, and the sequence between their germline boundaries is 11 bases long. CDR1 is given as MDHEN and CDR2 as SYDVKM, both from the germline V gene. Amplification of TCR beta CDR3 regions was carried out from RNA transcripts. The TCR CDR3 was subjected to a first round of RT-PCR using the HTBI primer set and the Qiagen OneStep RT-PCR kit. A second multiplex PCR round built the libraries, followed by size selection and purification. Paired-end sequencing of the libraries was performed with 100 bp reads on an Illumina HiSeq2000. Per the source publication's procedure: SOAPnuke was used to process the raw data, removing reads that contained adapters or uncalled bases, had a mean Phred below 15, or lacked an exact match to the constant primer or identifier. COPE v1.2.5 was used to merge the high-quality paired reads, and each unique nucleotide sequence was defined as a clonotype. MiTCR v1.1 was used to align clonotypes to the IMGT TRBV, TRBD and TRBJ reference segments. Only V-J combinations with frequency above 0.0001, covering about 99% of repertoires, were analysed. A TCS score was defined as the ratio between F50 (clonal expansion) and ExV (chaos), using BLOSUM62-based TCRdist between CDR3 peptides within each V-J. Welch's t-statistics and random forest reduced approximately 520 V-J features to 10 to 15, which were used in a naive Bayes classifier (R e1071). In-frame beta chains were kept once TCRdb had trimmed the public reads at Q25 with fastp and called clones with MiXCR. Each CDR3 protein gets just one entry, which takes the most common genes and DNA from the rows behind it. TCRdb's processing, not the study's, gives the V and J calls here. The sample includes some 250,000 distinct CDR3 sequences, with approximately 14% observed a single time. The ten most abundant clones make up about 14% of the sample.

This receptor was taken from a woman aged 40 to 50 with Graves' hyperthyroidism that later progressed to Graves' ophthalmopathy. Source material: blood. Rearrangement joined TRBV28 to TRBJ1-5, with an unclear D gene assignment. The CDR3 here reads CASSLIRQGNQPQHF. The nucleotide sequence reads TGTGCCAGCAGTTTGATCAGGCAAGGCAATCAGCCCCAGCATTTT.